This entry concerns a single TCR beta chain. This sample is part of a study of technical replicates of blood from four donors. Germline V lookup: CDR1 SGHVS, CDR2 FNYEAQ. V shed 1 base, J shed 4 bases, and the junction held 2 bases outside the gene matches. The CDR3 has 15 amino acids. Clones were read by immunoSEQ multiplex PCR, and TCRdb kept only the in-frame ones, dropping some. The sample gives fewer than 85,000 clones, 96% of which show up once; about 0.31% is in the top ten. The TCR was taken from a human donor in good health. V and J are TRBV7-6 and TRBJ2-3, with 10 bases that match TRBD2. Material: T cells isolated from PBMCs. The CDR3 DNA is TGTGCCAGCAGCTTAGGGAGCGGGGGGGCAGATACGCAGTATTTT. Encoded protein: CASSLGSGGADTQYF. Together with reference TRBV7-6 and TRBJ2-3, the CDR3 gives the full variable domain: GAGVSQSPRYKVTKRGQDVALRCDPISGHVSLYWYRQALGQGPEFLTYFNYEAQQDKSGLPNDRFSAERPEGSISTLTIQRTEQRDSAMYRCASSLGSGGADTQYFGPGTRLTVL.